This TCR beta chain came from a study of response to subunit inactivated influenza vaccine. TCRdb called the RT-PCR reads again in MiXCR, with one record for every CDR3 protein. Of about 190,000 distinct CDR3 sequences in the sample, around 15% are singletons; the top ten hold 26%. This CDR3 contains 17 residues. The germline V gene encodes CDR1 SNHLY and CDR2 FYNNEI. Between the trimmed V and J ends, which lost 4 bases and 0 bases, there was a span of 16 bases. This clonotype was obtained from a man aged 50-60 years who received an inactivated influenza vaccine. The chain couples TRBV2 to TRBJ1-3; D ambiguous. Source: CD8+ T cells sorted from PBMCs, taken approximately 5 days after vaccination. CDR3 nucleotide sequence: TGTGCCAGCAGTGCCTCCCCGACTGGGTCCTCTGGAAACACCATATATTTT. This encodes CASSASPTGSSGNTIYF. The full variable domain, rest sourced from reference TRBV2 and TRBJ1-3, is EPEVTQTPSHQVTQMGQEVILRCVPISNHLYFYWYRQILGQKVEFLVSFYNNEISEKSEIFDDQFSVERPDGSNFTLKIRSTKLEDSAMYFCASSASPTGSSGNTIYFGEGSWLTVV.